These T cell receptor beta chains were read from a single sample in a study of shared clonotypes between healthy human individuals. Produced via immunoSEQ multiplex PCR; TCRdb's table is partial and in-frame only. The sample contains 1.5 million to 2.5 million clones, about 95% of which appear only once. Material for sequencing was naive CD8+ T cells sorted from blood. These receptors were obtained from a man younger than 35 in good health. The CDR3 runs from the conserved cysteine through the conserved F or W. The D gene is left open where the match is weak. Not every row has a clone size; where given, it reads once, few, many or a size class.

DNA: TGTGCCAGCAGTTTATCGGCTAGCGGGGGTTACAATGAGCAGTTCTTC
CDR3: CASSLSASGGYNEQFF
size: once
length: 16
V: TRBV27
J: TRBJ2-1
D: TRBD2

DNA: TGTGCCAGCAGCTCCCCGCGGGGGGGCACCTACGAGCAGTACTTC
CDR3: CASSSPRGGTYEQYF
size: .
length: 15
V: TRBV28
J: TRBJ2-7
D: TRBD2

DNA: TGTGCCAGCAGTTTTTTAGGGTTGAGCGGGACTGTTAACACCGGGGAGCTGTTTTTT
CDR3: CASSFLGLSGTVNTGELFF
size: .
length: 19
V: TRBV27
J: TRBJ2-2
D: TRBD2

DNA: TGTGCCAGCAGCGTCTGGGACACCTCCACAGATACGCAGTATTTT
CDR3: CASSVWDTSTDTQYF
size: .
length: 15
V: TRBV9
J: TRBJ2-3
D: .

DNA: TGTGCCAGCAGCCCCCGAACGATACAGGGTGCAAGTGAAAAACTGTTTTTT
CDR3: CASSPRTIQGASEKLFF
size: .
length: 17
V: TRBV7-9
J: TRBJ1-4
D: .

DNA: TGTGCCAGCAGTTACGGGCCATCTGGGACCCAGTACTTC
CDR3: CASSYGPSGTQYF
size: once
length: 13
V: TRBV6-5
J: TRBJ2-5
D: .

DNA: TGTGCCAGCAGCCCCCGACTAGCGGTGGAGACCCAGTACTTC
CDR3: CASSPRLAVETQYF
size: once
length: 14
V: TRBV9
J: TRBJ2-5
D: TRBD2

DNA: TGTGCCAGCAGGGGACAGGGGGACCAGCCCCAGCATTTT
CDR3: CASRGQGDQPQHF
size: once
length: 13
V: TRBV6-6
J: TRBJ1-5
D: TRBD1

DNA: TGTGCCAGCAGGGGTGACAGGGGGAACACCGGGGAGCTGTTTTTT
CDR3: CASRGDRGNTGELFF
size: .
length: 15
V: TRBV28
J: TRBJ2-2
D: TRBD1

DNA: TGTGCCAGCAGCCAAGTGATGGGGTACAATGAGCAGTTCTTC
CDR3: CASSQVMGYNEQFF
size: few
length: 14
V: TRBV14
J: TRBJ2-1
D: .

DNA: TGTGCCAGCAGCTTGTTTAGCGGCACAGATACGCAGTATTTT
CDR3: CASSLFSGTDTQYF
size: .
length: 14
V: TRBV5-6
J: TRBJ2-3
D: .

DNA: TGTGCCAGCAGCTTAGACAGGGGAGGAGGGTACGAGCAGTACTTC
CDR3: CASSLDRGGGYEQYF
size: .
length: 15
V: TRBV7-8
J: TRBJ2-7
D: .

DNA: TGTGCCAGCAGTTTGGGACAGGGGTACGGCAATCAGCCCCAGCATTTT
CDR3: CASSLGQGYGNQPQHF
size: .
length: 16
V: TRBV27
J: TRBJ1-5
D: TRBD1

DNA: TGTGCCAGCAGCTTAGGTGCCCGACTAGCCCTAGTCAGCTCCTACGAGCAGTACTTC
CDR3: CASSLGARLALVSSYEQYF
size: once
length: 19
V: TRBV7-8
J: TRBJ2-7
D: TRBD2

DNA: TGCGCCAGCAGCCAACAACCCGGGACAGGGGGCTACGAGCAGTACTTC
CDR3: CASSQQPGTGGYEQYF
size: .
length: 16
V: TRBV4-1
J: TRBJ2-7
D: TRBD1

DNA: TGTGCCAGCAGCGTCAGGGGGTTTATGGATGGCTACACCTTC
CDR3: CASSVRGFMDGYTF
size: .
length: 14
V: TRBV13
J: TRBJ1-2
D: TRBD1

DNA: TGTGCCAGCAGTTTATTGCCTGACCGCAATGAGCAGTTCTTC
CDR3: CASSLLPDRNEQFF
size: .
length: 14
V: TRBV27
J: TRBJ2-1
D: .

DNA: TGTGCCAGCAGCAAACCCGGGATCCAAGAGACCCAGTACTTC
CDR3: CASSKPGIQETQYF
size: .
length: 14
V: TRBV11-2
J: TRBJ2-5
D: .

DNA: TGTGCCAGCAGCTTATCATGGACAGGGGCCGAGACAGCTTTCTTT
CDR3: CASSLSWTGAETAFF
size: .
length: 15
V: TRBV7-9
J: TRBJ1-1
D: TRBD1

DNA: TGTGCCAGCAGTGACCCTAGCGCTACCTTATACAATGAGCAGTTCTTC
CDR3: CASSDPSATLYNEQFF
size: .
length: 16
V: TRBV2
J: TRBJ2-1
D: .

DNA: TGTGCCAGCAGCGGGACAGGAGCTAGCACAGATACGCAGTATTTT
CDR3: CASSGTGASTDTQYF
size: .
length: 15
V: TRBV7-9
J: TRBJ2-3
D: TRBD1

DNA: TGTGCCAGCAGCCCGACGGACTTCTACGAGCAGTACTTC
CDR3: CASSPTDFYEQYF
size: .
length: 13
V: TRBV7-9
J: TRBJ2-7
D: .

DNA: TGCGCCAGCAGCCTCCGGGACCAGTCCTACGAGCAGTACTTC
CDR3: CASSLRDQSYEQYF
size: .
length: 14
V: TRBV4-3
J: TRBJ2-7
D: .

DNA: TGTGCCAGCAGCCCTTTTCTGGGGAACACTGAAGCTTTCTTT
CDR3: CASSPFLGNTEAFF
size: .
length: 14
V: TRBV9
J: TRBJ1-1
D: .

DNA: TGTGCCAGCAGCTTAATAGTGGAGGGACGAGAGACCCAGTACTTC
CDR3: CASSLIVEGRETQYF
size: .
length: 15
V: TRBV7-9
J: TRBJ2-5
D: .

DNA: TGCGCCAGCAGCCAATACTCGGTGGCTAATGAAAAACTGTTTTTT
CDR3: CASSQYSVANEKLFF
size: .
length: 15
V: TRBV4-3
J: TRBJ1-4
D: .

DNA: TGCGCCAGCAGTCTCCCCCGAGAGACCCAGTACTTC
CDR3: CASSLPRETQYF
size: .
length: 12
V: TRBV10-2
J: TRBJ2-5
D: .

DNA: TGTGCCAGCAGCGTAGCTACTAGCGGGAGTCGAAATGAGCAGTTCTTC
CDR3: CASSVATSGSRNEQFF
size: .
length: 16
V: TRBV9
J: TRBJ2-1
D: TRBD2

DNA: TGTGCCAGCAGCTTAGCGAATGGGGTGAACACTGAAGCTTTCTTT
CDR3: CASSLANGVNTEAFF
size: .
length: 15
V: TRBV7-9
J: TRBJ1-1
D: .

DNA: TGCAGCGTTGATGGGCCCATCCCCTCCGTCGGAGAGACCCAGTACTTC
CDR3: CSVDGPIPSVGETQYF
size: .
length: 16
V: TRBV29-1
J: TRBJ2-5
D: .

DNA: TGTGCCAGCAGGCCGACAGGGGAGGGCTACACCTTC
CDR3: CASRPTGEGYTF
size: once
length: 12
V: TRBV27
J: TRBJ1-2
D: TRBD1

DNA: TGTGCCAGCAGTCTACTAGCGGGAGGTGGAGAGACCCAGTACTTC
CDR3: CASSLLAGGGETQYF
size: .
length: 15
V: TRBV27
J: TRBJ2-5
D: TRBD2

DNA: TGTGCCAGTAGTATAGTTAGCAGCTCCGGGGAGCTGTTTTTT
CDR3: CASSIVSSSGELFF
size: .
length: 14
V: TRBV19
J: TRBJ2-2
D: .

DNA: TGCGCCAGCAGCCAGCGGGAGTCCTCGGCCTACGAGCAGTACTTC
CDR3: CASSQRESSAYEQYF
size: .
length: 15
V: TRBV4-1
J: TRBJ2-7
D: TRBD2

DNA: TGCGCCAGCAGCCACCTGGGGGGTAACACCGGGGAGCTGTTTTTT
CDR3: CASSHLGGNTGELFF
size: .
length: 15
V: TRBV4-1
J: TRBJ2-2
D: .

DNA: TGCGCCACCTCCCGGAGGTCTTATGGCTACACCTTC
CDR3: CATSRRSYGYTF
size: .
length: 12
V: TRBV10-1
J: TRBJ1-2
D: .

DNA: TGTGCCAGCAGTGGAGGCGGGGAAGCCTACGAGCAGTACTTC
CDR3: CASSGGGEAYEQYF
size: .
length: 14
V: TRBV6-1
J: TRBJ2-7
D: .

DNA: TGCGCCAGCAGTGAGTCGGTACAGAGGAACACCGGGGAGCTGTTTTTT
CDR3: CASSESVQRNTGELFF
size: .
length: 16
V: TRBV10-2
J: TRBJ2-2
D: .

DNA: TGTGCCAGCAGTGAATCGGGGAATTACGAGCAGTACTTC
CDR3: CASSESGNYEQYF
size: .
length: 13
V: TRBV2
J: TRBJ2-7
D: .

DNA: TGTGCCAGCAGTTACTCGGCGGATTCGGGCGGGGAGCTGTTTTTT
CDR3: CASSYSADSGGELFF
size: .
length: 15
V: TRBV6-5
J: TRBJ2-2
D: .

DNA: TGTGCCAGCAGTCCCCCGGCTGGGGACAGGGGAGGTTACGAGCAGTACTTC
CDR3: CASSPPAGDRGGYEQYF
size: .
length: 17
V: TRBV27
J: TRBJ2-7
D: TRBD1